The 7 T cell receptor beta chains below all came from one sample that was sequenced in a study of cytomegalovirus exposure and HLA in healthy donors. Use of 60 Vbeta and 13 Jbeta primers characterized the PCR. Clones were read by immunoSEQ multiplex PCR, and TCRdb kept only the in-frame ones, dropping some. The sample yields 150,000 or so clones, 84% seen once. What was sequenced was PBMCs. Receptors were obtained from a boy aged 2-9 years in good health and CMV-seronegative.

The CDR3 reads CASRQGPHLTDTQYF. The CDR3 nucleotides are TGTGCCAGCAGACAGGGACCACATCTCACAGATACGCAGTATTTT. The rearrangement links TRBV7-9 to TRBJ2-3; D might be TRBD1 (6 bases). Germline values: CDR1 SEHNR, CDR2 FQNEAQ (reference sequence). The CDR3 contains 15 residues. Trimming stripped 6 bases from V and 2 bases from J, with 15 bases between.

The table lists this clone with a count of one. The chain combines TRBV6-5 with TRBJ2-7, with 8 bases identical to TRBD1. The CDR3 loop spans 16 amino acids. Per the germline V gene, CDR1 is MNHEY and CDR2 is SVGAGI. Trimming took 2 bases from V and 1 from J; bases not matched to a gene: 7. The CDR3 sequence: CASSYRGQGGSYEQYF. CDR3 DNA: TGTGCCAGCAGTTACCGCGGACAGGGAGGATCCTACGAGCAGTACTTC.

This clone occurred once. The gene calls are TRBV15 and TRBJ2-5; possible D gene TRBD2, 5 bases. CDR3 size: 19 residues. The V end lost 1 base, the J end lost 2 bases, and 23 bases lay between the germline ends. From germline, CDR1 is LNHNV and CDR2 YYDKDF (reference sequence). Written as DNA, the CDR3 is TGTGCCACCAGCAGAGTCCTAACCTCTAGCATTCCCATTCAAGAGACCCAGTACTTC. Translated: CATSRVLTSSIPIQETQYF.

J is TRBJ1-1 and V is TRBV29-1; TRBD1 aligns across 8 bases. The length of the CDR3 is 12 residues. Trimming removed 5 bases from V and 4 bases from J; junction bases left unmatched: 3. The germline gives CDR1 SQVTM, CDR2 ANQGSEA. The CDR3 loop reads CSVLTGGTEAFF. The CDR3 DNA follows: TGCAGCGTTCTTACAGGGGGCACTGAAGCTTTCTTT.

The CDR3: CASSLDRVDTEAFF. The CDR3 nucleotides read TGTGCCAGCAGCTTGGACAGGGTCGACACTGAAGCTTTCTTT. The V gene is TRBV5-4, the J gene TRBJ1-1, with D maybe TRBD1 (6 bases). The germline V and J ends were trimmed by 0 bases and 3 bases, with 9 bases remaining between them. Germline CDR1 and CDR2: SGHNT and YYREEE (reference sequence). The CDR3 totals 14 residues.

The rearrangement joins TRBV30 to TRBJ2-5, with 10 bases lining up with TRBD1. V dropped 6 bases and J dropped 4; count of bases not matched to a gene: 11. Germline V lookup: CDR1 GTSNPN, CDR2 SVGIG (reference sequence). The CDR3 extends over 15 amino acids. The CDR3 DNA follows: TGTGCCTGTTTGGAGGGGGGACAGGGGATAGAGACCCAGTACTTC. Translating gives CACLEGGQGIETQYF.

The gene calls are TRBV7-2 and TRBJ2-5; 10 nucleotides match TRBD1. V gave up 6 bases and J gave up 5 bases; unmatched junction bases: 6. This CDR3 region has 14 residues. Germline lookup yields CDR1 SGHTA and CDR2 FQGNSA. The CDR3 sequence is CASRTGTGVETQYF. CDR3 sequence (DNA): TGTGCCAGCAGAACCGGGACAGGGGTGGAGACCCAGTACTTC. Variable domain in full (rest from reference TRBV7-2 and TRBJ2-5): GAGVSQSPSNKVTEKGKDVELRCDPISGHTALYWYRQSLGQGLEFLIYFQGNSAPDKSGLPSDRFSAERTGGSVSTLTIQRTQQEDSAVYLCASRTGTGVETQYFGPGTRLLVL.